Each of the 31 T cell receptor beta chains below was sequenced from the same sample in a study of glioma-infiltrating T cells after dendritic cell vaccination. The protocol was immunoSEQ multiplex PCR, while the TCRdb copy is restricted to in-frame clones and leaves out a portion. Of tens of thousands of clones in the sample, over 65% are singletons; the top ten hold roughly 8.8%. Time point in this sample: after dendritic cell vaccination, including at tumor progression/relapse. Sequenced material: blood, taken after dendritic cell vaccination. The receptor set was obtained from a human donor with glioblastoma.

The chain couples TRBV9 to TRBJ2-1; 7 bases map to TRBD2. The germline gives CDR1 SGDLS, CDR2 YYNGEE. The CDR3 is made up of 15 amino acids. V shed 1 base and J 4 bases; nucleotides not matched to a gene: 5. CDR3 protein: CASSVRGVPYNEQFF. For the CDR3, the DNA is TGTGCCAGCAGCGTACGGGGGGTACCGTACAATGAGCAGTTCTTC.

J is TRBJ1-4 and V is TRBV5-6; D ambiguous. The germline gives CDR1 SGHDT, CDR2 YYEEEE. Trimming took off 3 bases at V and 3 bases at J, with 9 bases between the two ends. There are 14 residues in the CDR3. CDR3 nucleotides: TGTGCCAGCAGCTCAGTATTGGCTAATGAAAAACTGTTTTTT. Encoded protein: CASSSVLANEKLFF. Filled out from reference TRBV5-6 and TRBJ1-4, the complete variable domain reads DAGVTQSPTHLIKTRGQQVTLRCSPKSGHDTVSWYQQALGQGPQFIFQYYEEEERQRGNFPDRFSGHQFPNYSSELNVNALLLGDSALYLCASSSVLANEKLFFGSGTQLSVL.

This clone was observed a single time. The V gene is TRBV15, the J gene TRBJ2-7; 8 bases map to TRBD1. The CDR3 contains 14 residues. J lost 7 bases, V lost 0 bases, and 5 bases had no gene match. Germline-derived CDR1 and CDR2 are LNHNV and YYDKDF (reference sequence). As DNA, the CDR3 is TGTGCCACCAGCAGAGACAGGGGGCGGAATGAGCAGTACTTC. Translating it yields CATSRDRGRNEQYF.

The chain carries TRBV7-2 and TRBJ2-5, with D possibly being TRBD1 (5 bases). The V and J ends lost 0 bases and 6 bases respectively, with 11 bases between them. The germline CDR1 and CDR2 sequences are SGHTA and FQGNSA. The CDR3 is 14 amino acids. This CDR3 is CASSLAAGIQTQYF. CDR3 sequence (DNA): TGTGCCAGCAGCTTAGCGGCAGGGATACAGACCCAGTACTTC.

The V gene is TRBV2, the J gene TRBJ1-2, with 10 bases identical to TRBD1. The length of the CDR3 is 14 residues. Germline V gene data show CDR1 as SNHLY and CDR2 as FYNNEI. Trimming cost V 6 bases and J 8 bases; bases outside gene matches: 9. The chain's CDR3 is CASSDRGRERGYTF. Written as DNA, the CDR3 is TGTGCCAGCAGCGACAGGGGGCGGGAAAGAGGCTACACCTTC.

The chain recombines TRBV20-1 with TRBJ2-7, with D tentatively TRBD2 (6 bases). The CDR3 consists of 11 residues. The germline V gene encodes CDR1 DFQATT and CDR2 SNEGSKA (reference sequence). V lost 5 bases and J 3 bases, leaving 8 bases between the germline ends. The chain's CDR3 is CSARGDYEQYF. As DNA, the CDR3 is TGCAGTGCTCGCGGGGACTACGAGCAGTACTTC.

The chain is built from TRBV7-2 and TRBJ2-5; TRBD2 matches 10 bases. The CDR3 has 17 residues. Germline V lookup: CDR1 SGHTA, CDR2 FQGNSA. V dropped 2 bases and J dropped 5; count of bases not matched to a gene: 11. Here the CDR3 reads CASSLIASGGEGETQYF. The CDR3 nucleotides read TGTGCCAGCAGCTTAATTGCTAGCGGGGGCGAGGGGGAGACCCAGTACTTC.

This chain joins TRBV4-3 and TRBJ2-1, with 10 bases matching TRBD2. The CDR3 runs 16 residues. Germline V gives CDR1 LGHNA, CDR2 YSLEER. The V and J ends lost 1 base and 3 bases, in that order; junction bases with no gene match: 3. CDR3 nucleotide sequence: TGCGCCAGCAGCCAAGGTACTAGCGGGATCTACAATGAGCAGTTCTTC. This gives the protein CASSQGTSGIYNEQFF.

The sample holds one count of this clone. The chain combines TRBV7-8 with TRBJ2-1; tentatively, D is TRBD1 (5 bases). The CDR3 extends over 15 amino acids. With 4 bases removed from V and 0 bases from J, the gap between germline ends came to 10 bases. Germline CDR1 SGHVS, CDR2 FQNEAQ. CDR3 DNA sequence: TGTGCCAGCAGCTCAGGGATTAGCTCCTACAATGAGCAGTTCTTC. Encoded protein: CASSSGISSYNEQFF.

With respect to this clone: The junction and the germline gene differ at one end; a read error may be behind it. Other DNA sequences within the sample encode an identical CDR3. The V gene is TRBV6-5, the J gene TRBJ1-6; the D gene is possibly TRBD1 (6 bases). The CDR3 is 14 residues long. CDR1 is MNHEY and CDR2 is SVGAGI in the germline V gene. The DNA for the CDR3 is TGTGCCAGCAGCATTGAGGGGGTTAATTCCCCCCTCCACTTT. Translation gives CASSIEGVNSPLHF.

The chain recombines TRBV4-3 with TRBJ1-2, with 7 positions matching TRBD1. The germline V gene encodes CDR1 LGHNA and CDR2 YSLEER. J was trimmed by 3 bases and V by 4 bases; bases with no gene match: 8. This CDR3 has 15 amino acids. In DNA, the CDR3 is TGCGCCAGCAGCCCAGGGGGGATGTCCCACTATGGCTACACCTTC. Its protein product is CASSPGGMSHYGYTF.

The chain recombines TRBV9 with TRBJ1-6, with no clear D. V shed 1 base and J shed 9 bases, with 11 bases lying between them. Germline V lookup: CDR1 SGDLS, CDR2 YYNGEE. The CDR3 runs 14 residues. The CDR3 DNA reads TGTGCCAGCAGCGTAACGTTCTCCGGTTCACCCCTCCACTTT. This codes for CASSVTFSGSPLHF.

The chain joins TRBV4-1 to TRBJ2-7, with 9 bases fitting TRBD2. CDR1 MGHRA and CDR2 YSYEKL come from the germline V gene. V shed 1 base, J shed 4 bases, and the junction held 8 bases outside the gene matches. The CDR3 covers 16 residues. The CDR3 DNA reads as TGCGCCAGCAGCCAAGGGGTGGCTAGCGGGGCTTACGAGCAGTACTTC. The encoded protein is CASSQGVASGAYEQYF.

The J gene is TRBJ2-3, the V gene TRBV27; 8 nucleotides align to TRBD2. The ends lost 6 bases at V and 8 bases at J; junction bases unmatched: 13. The CDR3 runs to 15 residues. Germline values: CDR1 MNHEY, CDR2 SMNVEV (reference sequence). CDR3 in amino acids: CASRGGAGGALTQYF. CDR3 in DNA: TGTGCCAGCAGGGGAGGTGCGGGGGGTGCCCTTACGCAGTATTTT.

The chain uses TRBV11-3 and TRBJ1-4; D not resolved. The CDR3 consists of 13 residues. In germline, CDR1 is SGHNT, CDR2 YENEEA. V dropped 5 bases and J dropped 4 bases, with 8 bases sitting between them. The CDR3 sequence is CASSTGVNEKLFF. CDR3 DNA: TGTGCCAGCAGCACCGGGGTTAATGAAAAACTGTTTTTT.

This clone was recorded only once. CDR3: CASSKTSGGDNEQFF. The CDR3 bases are TGCGCCAGCAGTAAGACTAGCGGGGGGGACAATGAGCAGTTCTTC. The rearrangement uses TRBV10-1 and TRBJ2-1; the match to TRBD2 covers 14 bases. Germline V gene data show CDR1 as WNHNN and CDR2 as SYGVQD (reference sequence). CDR3 length: 15 amino acids. With 5 bases clipped from V and 5 bases from J, the junction kept 2 bases outside the gene matches.

This clone has a handful of counts. The chain has TRBV29-1 and TRBJ2-1; 9 bases fit TRBD2. Unmatched junction bases numbered 5, after V lost 4 bases and J lost 7 bases. Germline CDR1 is SQVTM and CDR2 is ANQGSEA. The CDR3 contains 13 residues. CDR3 nucleotide sequence: TGCAGCGTTGGAGGGACTAGCAGTAATGAGCAGTTCTTC. It translates to CSVGGTSSNEQFF.

This chain uses TRBV27 with TRBJ1-2; a weak D match, TRBD1 (5 bases). The CDR3 runs 16 residues. Between the trimmed V and J ends, which lost 0 bases and 0 bases, there was a span of 11 bases. From germline, CDR1 is MNHEY and CDR2 SMNVEV (reference sequence). As DNA, the CDR3 is TGTGCCAGCAGTTTATCGCGGGGGGTACCTAACTATGGCTACACCTTC. It yields the protein CASSLSRGVPNYGYTF.

This chain links TRBV27 with TRBJ2-5, with 11 nucleotides matching TRBD1. Germline V gene sequence: CDR1 MNHEY, CDR2 SMNVEV (reference sequence). J was trimmed by 4 bases and V by 6 bases; bases with no gene match: 4. The CDR3 has 14 residues. In DNA form, the CDR3 reads TGTGCCAGCAGCCCAGGACAGGGGGCAGAGACCCAGTACTTC. As protein: CASSPGQGAETQYF.

This rearrangement joins TRBV11-2 to TRBJ2-7; 9 bases fit TRBD1. This CDR3 contains 14 residues. J gave up 2 bases and V 3 bases, and 2 bases lay outside the gene matches. The germline V gene encodes CDR1 SGHAT and CDR2 FQNNGV. The CDR3 DNA is TGTGCCAGCAGCTTGGGACAGGGAGCCTACGAGCAGTACTTC. The encoded protein is CASSLGQGAYEQYF.

On this clone: Germline is not matched at one junction end, which may reflect a read error. V usage is TRBV7-7 and J usage is TRBJ2-5, with 7 bases matching TRBD1. CDR3 length: 14 amino acids. The germline gives CDR1 SSHAT, CDR2 FNYEAQ (reference sequence). CDR3 in amino acids: CASSLSGTAETQYF. CDR3 nucleotides: TGTGCTAGCAGCTTAAGTGGGACAGCAGAGACCCAGTACTTC.

The chain carries TRBV25-1 and TRBJ1-5, with 8 bases identical to TRBD1. Unmatched junction bases numbered 8, after V lost 1 base and J lost 0 bases. In germline, CDR1 is MGHDK, CDR2 SYGVNS. CDR3 size: 18 residues. CDR3 sequence (DNA): TGTGCCAGCAGTGAATCATCCCAGGGGGCGCGTAGCAATCAGCCCCAGCATTTT. Translated: CASSESSQGARSNQPQHF.

The chain joins TRBV6-1 to TRBJ1-5; a weak D match, TRBD1 (6 bases). The CDR3 consists of 13 residues. With 5 bases removed from V and 1 base from J, the gap between germline ends came to 6 bases. Germline V gene lookup returns CDR1 MNHNS and CDR2 SASEGT. DNA of the CDR3: TGTGCCAGCAGTCAGGGGAGCAATCAGCCCCAGCATTTT. Translation gives CASSQGSNQPQHF.

The chain combines TRBV7-3 with TRBJ2-1; TRBD1 agrees at 8 bases. The V segment lost 2 bases and the J segment 8 bases; nucleotides outside the gene matches: 5. Germline values: CDR1 SGHTA, CDR2 FQGTGA. The CDR3 extends over 14 amino acids. CDR3 residues: CASSLFPGGHEQFF. The CDR3, as DNA: TGTGCCAGCAGCTTATTCCCAGGGGGCCATGAGCAGTTCTTC.

V and J are TRBV5-6 and TRBJ2-4, with 8 bases fitting TRBD1. The ends lost 2 bases at V and 2 bases at J; junction bases unmatched: 6. This CDR3 has 16 residues. From germline, CDR1 is SGHDT and CDR2 YYEEEE. CDR3 protein: CASSFIQGVTKNIQYF. The CDR3 region has the DNA TGTGCCAGCAGCTTCATACAGGGGGTGACCAAAAACATTCAGTACTTC.

This rearrangement joins TRBV9 to TRBJ2-1; weak D call: TRBD2 (5 bases). The CDR3 is made up of 15 amino acids. The germline gives CDR1 SGDLS, CDR2 YYNGEE. V lost 0 bases and J 6 bases, leaving 13 bases between the germline ends. The CDR3 coding sequence is TGTGCCAGCAGCGTAGTAGTCACCGGGGTCAATGAGCAGTTCTTC. It yields the protein CASSVVVTGVNEQFF.

V is TRBV19 and J is TRBJ2-3; TRBD2 matches at 10 bases. The CDR3 runs 18 residues. V dropped 4 bases and J dropped 1; count of bases not matched to a gene: 11. CDR1 is LNHDA, CDR2 SQIVND, per germline (reference sequence). The CDR3 region is CASSTPGLAFPGTDTQYF. Here the CDR3 DNA reads TGTGCCAGTAGTACGCCGGGACTAGCGTTCCCGGGCACAGATACGCAGTATTTT.

The V call is TRBV5-1, the J call TRBJ2-3; 14 bases map to TRBD2. The CDR3 consists of 17 residues. J gave up 5 bases and V 4 bases, and 9 bases lay outside the gene matches. Germline CDR1 reads SGHRS; CDR2 reads YFSETQ. CDR3 sequence: CASSPGRLAGGRDTQYF. CDR3 sequence (DNA): TGCGCCAGCAGCCCCGGCAGACTAGCGGGGGGGCGAGATACGCAGTATTTT.

The CDR3 nucleotides read TGTGCCAGCAGGGAAACAGGGGGCCGTCAGCCCCAGCATTTT. This encodes CASRETGGRQPQHF. The chain carries TRBV6-5 and TRBJ1-5, with 9 bases that match TRBD1. The CDR3 is made up of 14 amino acids. Germline CDR1 MNHEY, CDR2 SVGAGI. J gave up 6 bases and V 6 bases, and 6 bases lay outside the gene matches.

In DNA, the CDR3 is TGTGCCAGCAGCTTAGCTATTTCGGCTGAAGCTTTCTTT. Residues: CASSLAISAEAFF. The V and J genes are TRBV7-8 and TRBJ1-1; D is ambiguous. Trimming left V 0 bases short and J 6 bases short, with 8 bases between. Germline V gene data show CDR1 as SGHVS and CDR2 as FQNEAQ. The CDR3 runs to 13 residues.

This chain links TRBV25-1 with TRBJ2-7, with TRBD2 as a possible D gene (6 bases). The V gene lost 5 bases and the J gene lost 0 bases, with 17 bases spanning the gap. Germline CDR1 MGHDK, CDR2 SYGVNS. The CDR3 sequence is 16 residues long. The CDR3 sequence is CASSRGGGGFSYEQYF. The CDR3 DNA reads TGTGCCAGCAGTCGAGGTGGTGGGGGGTTCTCCTACGAGCAGTACTTC.